This TCR beta chain was sequenced for a study of T cells in Graves' hyperthyroidism and ophthalmopathy. Amplified TCR beta CDR3 regions came from RNA transcripts. HTBI primers were employed in a first-round RT-PCR of the TCR CDR3. TCRdb re-analysed the multiplex PCR reads in MiXCR, keeping a single row per CDR3 protein. The data hold a few hundred thousand distinct CDR3 sequences, with over 13% observed a single time. The V end lost 6 bases, the J end lost 2 bases, and 16 bases lay between the germline ends. The CDR3 loop spans 16 amino acids. Germline CDR1 is MNHNS and CDR2 is SASEGT. Ten or more counts support this clonotype.

Sequencing was carried out using blood. This TCR derives from a woman between 18 and 29 years old with Graves' hyperthyroidism. J is TRBJ2-2 and V is TRBV6-1; maybe TRBD2 (6 bases). The CDR3 region is CASSQGSGVNTGELFF. Written as DNA, the CDR3 is TGTGCCAGCAGCCAAGGGTCGGGAGTCAACACCGGGGAGCTGTTTTTT.